Below are 24 T cell receptor beta chains sequenced from a single sample in a study of blood T cell repertoires in COVID-19. Clones were sequenced by immunoSEQ multiplex PCR, and TCRdb holds only the in-frame ones, with some missing. The top ten clones hold around 28% of a sample with 45,000 to 55,000 clones, around 84% of them seen once. The sequenced material came from peripheral blood. The receptors shown here come from a human donor in a cohort sampled during active COVID-19.

The gene calls are TRBV18 and TRBJ1-2; 10 bases fit TRBD1. V shed 4 bases, J shed 7 bases, and the junction held 6 bases outside the gene matches. The CDR3 consists of 14 residues. Germline loops: CDR1 KGHSH, CDR2 LQKENI. Here the CDR3 reads CASSRGQGVSGYTF. The CDR3 DNA sequence: TGTGCCAGCTCACGTGGACAGGGGGTGAGTGGCTACACCTTC.

The rearrangement uses TRBV28 and TRBJ1-2; a possible D gene is TRBD1 (6 bases). The V and J ends lost 6 bases and 2 bases respectively, with 25 bases between them. The CDR3 has 18 residues. The germline V gene encodes CDR1 MDHEN and CDR2 SYDVKM. CDR3: CASRNYGTHGTSNYGYTF. For the CDR3, the DNA is TGTGCCAGCAGAAATTACGGGACACACGGAACTTCAAACTATGGCTACACCTTC.

The chain has TRBV2 and TRBJ2-1, with D perhaps matching TRBD2 (6 bases). Germline V gives CDR1 SNHLY, CDR2 FYNNEI. V was shortened by 11 bases and J by 1 base, with 12 bases between the two germline ends. The CDR3 has 13 amino acids. Here the CDR3 reads CAGRRYSYNEQFF. The CDR3 DNA reads TGTGCCGGGAGGAGGTATTCCTACAATGAGCAGTTCTTC. Supplemented by reference TRBV2 and TRBJ2-1, the full variable domain reads EPEVTQTPSHQVTQMGQEVILRCVPISNHLYFYWYRQILGQKVEFLVSFYNNEISEKSEIFDDQFSVERPDGSNFTLKIRSTKLEDSAMYFCAGRRYSYNEQFFGPGTRLTVL.

The rearrangement joins TRBV27 to TRBJ1-5; D is unclear. This CDR3 region has 13 residues. Germline values: CDR1 MNHEY, CDR2 SMNVEV (reference sequence). With 5 bases removed from V and 4 bases from J, the gap between germline ends came to 9 bases. Here the CDR3 reads CASSLLRNQPQHF. The CDR3, as DNA: TGTGCCAGCAGTCTTCTCAGGAATCAGCCCCAGCATTTT.

The DNA of the CDR3 is TGTGCCAGCAGTGAAGTCGGGGGGCAGAACGAGCAGTACTTC. Translated, it gives CASSEVGGQNEQYF. The chain is built from TRBV6-1 and TRBJ2-7; D may be TRBD2 (7 bases). This CDR3 region has 14 residues. Germline V gene lookup returns CDR1 MNHNS and CDR2 SASEGT. V was trimmed by 1 base and J by 5 bases, leaving 12 bases between them.

The CDR3 bases are TGTGCCAGTAGCTGGGGGGGTGATGGCTACACCTTC. It codes for CASSWGGDGYTF. This rearrangement joins TRBV19 to TRBJ1-2; a weak D match, TRBD1 (5 bases). Germline assignment: CDR1 LNHDA and CDR2 SQIVND (reference sequence). The CDR3 spans 12 residues. V was clipped by 6 bases and J by 6 bases, with 11 bases between them.

As DNA, the CDR3 is TGTGCCAGCAGCTCTGAGGACAGGGGGCAACACCTCCACTTT. Protein sequence: CASSSEDRGQHLHF. This chain joins TRBV7-6 and TRBJ1-6; TRBD1 agrees at 11 bases. Germline CDR1 and CDR2: SGHVS and FNYEAQ. With V trimmed by 4 bases and J by 15 bases, 8 bases remained unmatched. CDR3 length: 14 residues.

This clone was seen a few times. The chain uses TRBV4-1 and TRBJ2-7; D is perhaps TRBD2 (5 bases). The ends were cut back, 0 bases at V and 2 bases at J, with 11 bases in the middle. Per the germline V gene, CDR1 is MGHRA and CDR2 is YSYEKL. The CDR3 loop spans 15 amino acids. CDR3: CASSQDLAGTYEQYF. The DNA for the CDR3 is TGCGCCAGCAGCCAAGATCTAGCCGGTACCTACGAGCAGTACTTC.

This chain connects TRBV4-2 to TRBJ2-1, with TRBD1 matching 7 bases. This CDR3 comprises 15 residues. Germline V gene data show CDR1 as LGHNA and CDR2 as YNFKEQ. The V and J ends lost 6 bases and 2 bases, in that order; junction bases with no gene match: 7. In DNA, the CDR3 is TGTGCCAGCAGATCCACAGGGGACCCCTACAATGAGCAGTTCTTC. Its translation is CASRSTGDPYNEQFF.

This clone was seen a single time. The chain employs TRBV10-3 and TRBJ2-3, with D perhaps TRBD1 (6 bases). The CDR3 is made up of 15 amino acids. CDR1 ENHRY and CDR2 SYGVKD come from the germline V gene. The V gene lost 5 bases and the J gene lost 1 base, with 13 bases spanning the gap. The CDR3 DNA sequence: TGTGCCATCAGTACAGGGTTATATGGCACAGATACGCAGTATTTT. This encodes CAISTGLYGTDTQYF.

J is TRBJ2-3 and V is TRBV6-5, with a tentative D call TRBD1 (5 bases). Trimming took off 6 bases at V and 6 bases at J, with 16 bases between the two ends. The germline CDR1 and CDR2 sequences are MNHEY and SVGAGI. The CDR3 has 14 amino acids. This chain's CDR3 is CASSRQTPPDTQYF. The DNA of the CDR3 is TGTGCCAGCAGCAGACAGACTCCACCGGATACGCAGTATTTT.

This clone has just a few counts. This chain connects TRBV9 to TRBJ1-4; D gene uncertain. Germline values: CDR1 SGDLS, CDR2 YYNGEE. Trimming removed 0 bases at V and 0 bases at J, with 12 bases between. The CDR3 consists of 17 residues. CDR3 DNA sequence: TGTGCCAGCAGCGTAGAAATCGGGGATCCAACTAATGAAAAACTGTTTTTT. Protein: CASSVEIGDPTNEKLFF. Full variable domain (missing parts from reference TRBV9 and TRBJ1-4): DSGVTQTPKHLITATGQRVTLRCSPRSGDLSVYWYQQSLDQGLQFLIQYYNGEERAKGNILERFSAQQFPDLHSELNLSSLELGDSALYFCASSVEIGDPTNEKLFFGSGTQLSVL.

V gene TRBV25-1 combines with J gene TRBJ2-4; 8 bases line up with TRBD2. From germline, CDR1 is MGHDK and CDR2 SYGVNS. V dropped 6 bases and J dropped 4; count of bases not matched to a gene: 8. The length of the CDR3 is 15 residues. The CDR3 here is CASSVPGGTKNIQYF. CDR3 DNA sequence: TGTGCCAGCAGCGTCCCGGGGGGGACAAAAAACATTCAGTACTTC.

This rearrangement joins TRBV2 to TRBJ2-7; 11 bases agree with TRBD1. CDR1 is SNHLY, CDR2 FYNNEI, per germline. The CDR3 is 16 amino acids. The V segment lost 4 bases and the J segment 1 base; nucleotides outside the gene matches: 6. The CDR3 spells CASSATGTGGSYEQYF. CDR3 nucleotides: TGTGCCAGCAGTGCTACCGGGACAGGGGGTTCCTACGAGCAGTACTTC.

The chain links TRBV7-3 to TRBJ2-4; TRBD2 aligns across 12 bases. This CDR3 contains 21 residues. Germline CDR1 SGHTA, CDR2 FQGTGA. Trimming cost V 2 bases and J 0 bases; bases outside gene matches: 14. CDR3 protein: CASSLLPPTSGGRLAKNIQYF. Here the CDR3 DNA reads TGTGCCAGCAGCTTATTACCGCCGACTAGCGGGGGTCGGTTAGCCAAAAACATTCAGTACTTC.

The genes are TRBV6-5 and TRBJ1-2; 9 bases match TRBD1. The CDR3 is 15 residues long. J lost 8 bases, V lost 2 bases, and 9 bases had no gene match. Germline-derived CDR1 and CDR2 are MNHEY and SVGAGI. CDR3 sequence (DNA): TGTGCCAGCAGTTACCTTACGGGACAGGGCTTAGGCTACACCTTC. Its protein is CASSYLTGQGLGYTF.

The rearrangement links TRBV29-1 to TRBJ2-3, with 8 positions matching TRBD2. Germline trimming cut 5 bases from V and 2 bases from J; bases unmatched to any gene: 9. CDR1 is SQVTM, CDR2 ANQGSEA, per germline. This CDR3 is built from 15 residues. CDR3 sequence (DNA): TGCAGCGTTCAAGGGGCGGGAGGAAACACAGATACGCAGTATTTT. Translating it yields CSVQGAGGNTDTQYF.

The V and J genes are TRBV11-3 and TRBJ2-2; D possibly corresponds to TRBD2 (6 bases). V lost 5 bases and J 0 bases, leaving 10 bases between the germline ends. This CDR3 comprises 15 residues. Germline V gene lookup returns CDR1 SGHNT and CDR2 YENEEA. CDR3 loop: CASSPTSTNTGELFF. The CDR3 DNA follows: TGTGCCAGCAGCCCTACTAGCACGAACACCGGGGAGCTGTTTTTT.

The V gene is TRBV10-1, the J gene TRBJ1-6, with 8 nucleotides matching TRBD1. The CDR3 totals 12 residues. CDR1 and CDR2 from the germline V gene are WNHNN and SYGVQD (reference sequence). CDR3 sequence (DNA): TGCCCCGACAGGGGTGGTTTTTCACCCCTCCACTTT. Translation: CPDRGGFSPLHF.

V and J are TRBV12-5 and TRBJ1-5, with 12 bases fitting TRBD1. With V trimmed by 3 bases and J by 4 bases, 10 bases remained unmatched. The CDR3 is 18 residues long. Looked up from germline, CDR1 is LGHNT and CDR2 is FRNRAP. The CDR3 nucleotides are TGTGCTAGTGGTTTAGAGGGACAGGGGGCGAGAGGTAATCAGCCCCAGCATTTT. Amino acids: CASGLEGQGARGNQPQHF.

The rearrangement uses TRBV12-3 or TRBV12-4 and TRBJ1-4; unclear D gene. The ends were cut back, 3 bases at V and 8 bases at J, with 7 bases in the middle. The CDR3 runs 12 residues. The CDR3 DNA follows: TGTGCCAGCAGTTTCGGAGAGGAAAAACTGTTTTTT. This sequence encodes CASSFGEEKLFF.

This chain links TRBV2 with TRBJ2-2, with a tentative D call TRBD1 (5 bases). V was shortened by 6 bases and J by 2 bases, with 16 bases between the two germline ends. The CDR3 contains 16 residues. Germline values: CDR1 SNHLY, CDR2 FYNNEI. CDR3: CASSDRFVLNTGELFF. CDR3 bases: TGTGCCAGCAGCGACAGATTCGTCCTAAACACCGGGGAGCTGTTTTTT.

This rearrangement joins TRBV4-1 to TRBJ2-1, with 11 bases aligning to TRBD2. This CDR3 contains 15 residues. The V segment lost 1 base and the J segment 4 bases; nucleotides outside the gene matches: 0. Germline V gene data show CDR1 as MGHRA and CDR2 as YSYEKL. In DNA form, the CDR3 reads TGCGCCAGCAGCCAAGCTAGCGGGGGGTACAATGAGCAGTTCTTC. This sequence encodes CASSQASGGYNEQFF.

This chain joins TRBV5-6 and TRBJ1-2; D might be TRBD1 (6 bases). V gave up 4 bases and J gave up 8 bases, with 21 bases separating them. The CDR3 length is 15 residues. From germline, CDR1 is SGHDT and CDR2 YYEEEE. CDR3 DNA sequence: TGTGCCAGCAGCCCGAGCCACACAGGGTCAGGCGGCTACACCTTC. Its protein is CASSPSHTGSGGYTF.